Presented here are 8 T cell receptor beta chains from one specimen sequenced in a study of OX40 agonist ivuxolimab in advanced cancers. Clones were read by immunoSEQ multiplex PCR, and TCRdb kept only the in-frame ones, dropping some. The sample lists about 74,000 clones; more than 70% were seen once. The sample in question was CD4+ or CD8+ T cells sorted from blood, obtained in a trial of the OX40 agonist ivuxolimab. The receptors come from an adult with an advanced solid tumor such as melanoma, head and neck, liver or kidney cancer.

CDR3: CASSFRDRVEQYF. CDR3 nucleotide sequence: TGTGCCAGCAGTTTCAGGGACAGGGTCGAGCAGTACTTC. The rearrangement links TRBV28 to TRBJ2-7, with 9 bases matching TRBD1. CDR1 MDHEN and CDR2 SYDVKM come from the germline V gene. The CDR3 is 13 amino acids. Unmatched junction bases numbered 3, after V lost 3 bases and J lost 6 bases.

The CDR3 DNA is TGCGCCAGCAGCGACCGCAGGGGGCTAGTAGATACGCAGTATTTT. This encodes CASSDRRGLVDTQYF. This chain joins TRBV5-1 and TRBJ2-3; 8 bases align to TRBD1. V shed 4 bases and J 5 bases; nucleotides not matched to a gene: 9. The CDR3 has 15 residues. Germline CDR1 is SGHRS and CDR2 is YFSETQ.

The CDR3 bases are TGTGCCAGCAGTTACTCATTAGGTGGGGCCAACGTCCTGACTTTC. Residues: CASSYSLGGANVLTF. The genes are TRBV6-5 and TRBJ2-6; D not resolved. CDR1 is MNHEY and CDR2 is SVGAGI in the germline V gene. The V end was cut by 0 bases, the J end by 3 bases, with 6 bases between. This CDR3 has 15 amino acids.

The chain carries TRBV7-3 and TRBJ1-3; D remains unclear. Germline CDR1 and CDR2: SGHTA and FQGTGA. V lost 2 bases, J lost 0 bases, and 8 bases lay in between. This CDR3 region has 15 residues. The CDR3 spells CASSLDHFSGNTIYF. CDR3 nucleotides: TGTGCCAGCAGCTTAGACCATTTCTCTGGAAACACCATATATTTT.

The chain employs TRBV19 and TRBJ2-5, with D possibly being TRBD1 or TRBD2 (5 bases each). Germline CDR1 is LNHDA and CDR2 is SQIVND (reference sequence). V lost 5 bases to trimming and J lost 1 base, with 11 bases between them. The CDR3 length is 14 residues. Here the CDR3 reads CASSPGGFQETQYF. The CDR3 region has the DNA TGTGCCAGTAGTCCTGGGGGATTCCAAGAGACCCAGTACTTC.

This clone was found once. The chain uses TRBV28 and TRBJ2-4; D perhaps matches TRBD2 (6 bases). Germline lookup yields CDR1 MDHEN and CDR2 SYDVKM. The CDR3 is made up of 14 amino acids. Trimming stripped 7 bases from V and 4 bases from J, with 14 bases between. This CDR3 reads CASKAGTIKNIQYF. Here the CDR3 DNA reads TGTGCCAGCAAAGCGGGCACTATTAAAAACATTCAGTACTTC.

The genes are TRBV27 and TRBJ1-1; 7 nucleotides align to TRBD1. This CDR3 is 15 amino acids long. Germline loops: CDR1 MNHEY, CDR2 SMNVEV (reference sequence). V lost 5 bases and J lost 2; bases outside the gene matches: 8. The CDR3 nucleotides read TGTGCCAGCAGTCCCGCGGGACAGAGAAACACTGAAGCTTTCTTT. It codes for CASSPAGQRNTEAFF.

This chain links TRBV28 with TRBJ2-3, with TRBD2 matching over 7 bases. Per germline, CDR1 MDHEN and CDR2 SYDVKM. This CDR3 has 20 residues. V gave up 1 base and J gave up 1 base; unmatched junction bases: 17. DNA of the CDR3: TGTGCCAGCAGTTTATATCCCCCCCGTTGGCTAGCGGACGGCACAGATACGCAGTATTTT. It encodes CASSLYPPRWLADGTDTQYF.